The 29 T cell receptor beta chains below come from one sample, sequenced in a study of identical twins. TCRdb recomputed calls from the 5' RACE reads with MiXCR, one row per CDR3 protein. The sample lists 450,000 to 650,000 distinct CDR3 sequences; roughly 15% were seen once. The data also belong to a second study, concerning yellow fever vaccine responses in identical twins.

The sample was CD4+ T cells sorted from blood. All receptors come from a woman between 18 and 29 years old in good health.

This clonotype was seen at least ten times. The V call is TRBV12-3 or TRBV12-4, the J call TRBJ1-1; D might be TRBD1 (5 bases). The CDR3 is 14 residues long. V dropped 5 bases and J dropped 4 bases, with 14 bases sitting between them. CDR3 residues: CASSPGVRGTEAFF. Here the CDR3 DNA reads TGTGCCAGCAGTCCGGGGGTTCGGGGCACTGAAGCTTTCTTT.

There are many counts of this clonotype. The chain employs TRBV5-1 and TRBJ2-1, with D perhaps matching TRBD1 or TRBD2 (6 bases each). V was shortened by 2 bases and J by 8 bases, with 14 bases between the two germline ends. Germline V gene lookup returns CDR1 SGHRS and CDR2 YFSETQ. The CDR3 has 14 residues. CDR3 region: CASSFGGSGYEQFF. The CDR3 nucleotides are TGCGCCAGCAGCTTCGGGGGCTCGGGATATGAGCAGTTCTTC.

This clonotype occurred many times. DNA of the CDR3: TGTGCCAGCAGTTACCGGAACACTGAAGCTTTCTTT. This codes for CASSYRNTEAFF. The chain combines TRBV6-5 with TRBJ1-1; D uncertain. CDR3 length: 12 residues. CDR1 is MNHEY, CDR2 SVGAGI, per germline. Trimming pared 2 bases from V and 1 base from J, leaving 2 bases between.

This clonotype was seen a handful of times. CDR3 in amino acids: CASQRREIYNEQFF. CDR3 nucleotide sequence: TGTGCCAGCCAGCGGCGGGAGATTTACAATGAGCAGTTCTTC. The chain combines TRBV12-3 or TRBV12-4 with TRBJ2-1, with 7 positions matching TRBD2. V shed 8 bases, J shed 4 bases, and the junction held 8 bases outside the gene matches. This CDR3 has 14 residues.

The rearrangement uses TRBV18 and TRBJ2-7, with 9 bases matching TRBD1. Unmatched junction bases numbered 2, after V lost 4 bases and J lost 1 base. Germline CDR1 and CDR2: KGHSH and LQKENI. This CDR3 comprises 14 residues. CDR3 DNA sequence: TGTGCCAGCTCACGGACAGGGGCTTCCTACGAGCAGTACGTC. Translation gives CASSRTGASYEQYV.

The chain joins TRBV6-2 or TRBV6-3 to TRBJ2-7; 7 bases are a match to TRBD2. With 7 bases clipped from V and 4 bases from J, the junction kept 4 bases outside the gene matches. The V gene's germline CDR1 is MNHEY and CDR2 SVGEGT. The CDR3 has 12 residues. DNA of the CDR3: TGTGCCAGCACTAGCGGCCCGTACGAGCAGTACTTC. Translating gives CASTSGPYEQYF.

The chain links TRBV2 to TRBJ2-2, with D possibly TRBD1 on 6 matching bases. The CDR3 length is 14 residues. The germline V gene has CDR1 SNHLY and CDR2 FYNNEI. V was trimmed by 2 bases and J by 5 bases, leaving 9 bases between them. The CDR3: CASSEQGRTGELFF. In nucleotides, the CDR3 is TGTGCCAGCAGTGAACAGGGGCGAACCGGGGAGCTGTTTTTT.

This clonotype was seen more than once but under ten times. The CDR3 sequence: CASSGADRQIKYEQYF. The CDR3, as DNA: TGTGCCAGCAGCGGGGCAGACAGACAAATCAAGTACGAGCAGTACTTC. This sequence joins TRBV7-9 and TRBJ2-7; D is possibly TRBD1 (5 bases). CDR1 is SEHNR, CDR2 FQNEAQ, per germline (reference sequence). The V end was cut by 5 bases, the J end by 4 bases, with 21 bases between. This CDR3 has 16 amino acids.

The chain combines TRBV12-3 or TRBV12-4 with TRBJ2-1; TRBD2 aligns across 13 bases. CDR3 size: 15 residues. Germline trimming cut 3 bases from V and 8 bases from J; bases unmatched to any gene: 4. The CDR3 coding sequence is TGTGCCAGCAGTTTGAGGACTAGCGGGAGCTATGAGCAGTTCTTC. Translating gives CASSLRTSGSYEQFF.

The rearrangement links TRBV27 to TRBJ1-6, with TRBD1 identical over 7 bases. V dropped 6 bases and J dropped 6; count of bases not matched to a gene: 2. The CDR3 spans 13 residues. Germline V lookup: CDR1 MNHEY, CDR2 SMNVEV (reference sequence). CDR3 nucleotides: TGTGCCAGCAGGGGACAGCTTAATTCACCCCTCCACTTT. It is translated as CASRGQLNSPLHF.

The V gene is TRBV5-1, the J gene TRBJ2-7, with a possible D match to TRBD1 (6 bases). Trimming cost V 7 bases and J 4 bases, with 9 bases left between them. The CDR3 has 11 amino acids. CDR1 is SGHRS and CDR2 is YFSETQ in the germline V gene. CDR3 sequence: CASRTEYEQYV. In DNA, the CDR3 is TGCGCCAGCCGGACAGAATACGAGCAGTACGTC.

This clonotype was found once. This sequence joins TRBV2 and TRBJ2-5; 9 bases line up with TRBD1. J lost 5 bases, V lost 6 bases, and 10 bases had no gene match. CDR3 size: 15 residues. Germline lookup yields CDR1 SNHLY and CDR2 FYNNEI. The CDR3 loop is CASSRTGAPEETQYF. The CDR3 DNA is TGTGCCAGCAGCCGGACAGGGGCCCCGGAGGAGACCCAGTACTTC. The full variable domain, in which reference TRBV2 and TRBJ2-5 provide the parts outside the CDR3, is EPEVTQTPSHQVTQMGQEVILRCVPISNHLYFYWYRQILGQKVEFLVSFYNNEISEKSEIFDDQFSVERPDGSNFTLKIRSTKLEDSAMYFCASSRTGAPEETQYFGPGTRLLVL.

V is TRBV20-1 and J is TRBJ2-1, with 8 bases lining up with TRBD1. The CDR3 loop spans 15 amino acids. With 2 bases clipped from V and 7 bases from J, the junction kept 10 bases outside the gene matches. Per germline, CDR1 DFQATT and CDR2 SNEGSKA (reference sequence). The chain's CDR3 is CSARPRQGRGNEQFF. The CDR3, as DNA: TGCAGTGCTAGACCTCGACAGGGGCGAGGGAATGAGCAGTTCTTC.

This clonotype has a handful of counts. The chain links TRBV2 to TRBJ2-5; TRBD2 aligns across 8 bases. This CDR3 is 14 amino acids long. The trim removed 8 bases at V and 3 bases at J, leaving 8 bases unmatched. Per germline, CDR1 SNHLY and CDR2 FYNNEI. CDR3 loop: CASFYGGAEETQYF. Written as DNA, the CDR3 is TGTGCCAGCTTTTACGGGGGGGCCGAAGAGACCCAGTACTTC.

The CDR3 reads CASARANTGELFF. CDR3 DNA sequence: TGTGCCAGCGCGAGAGCGAACACCGGGGAGCTGTTTTTT. The rearrangement joins TRBV12-3 or TRBV12-4 to TRBJ2-2, with D hard to call. The V end lost 8 bases, the J end lost 0 bases, and 7 bases lay between the germline ends. CDR3 length: 13 amino acids.

Here the CDR3 reads CASSLDTGSYEQYF. The CDR3 bases are TGCGCCAGCAGCTTGGACACGGGCTCCTACGAGCAGTACTTC. The rearrangement uses TRBV5-1 and TRBJ2-7, with D unresolved. Germline assignment: CDR1 SGHRS and CDR2 YFSETQ. Trimming took 0 bases from V and 0 from J, leaving 7 bases between them. The CDR3 runs 14 residues.

The rearrangement links TRBV5-1 to TRBJ2-5, with 12 nucleotides matching TRBD2. The germline CDR1 and CDR2 sequences are SGHRS and YFSETQ. The CDR3 totals 16 residues. Trimming at V came to 6 bases and at J to 4 bases, leaving 10 bases not matched to a gene. The CDR3 sequence: CASTSSLAGGGETQYF. The CDR3 DNA reads as TGCGCCAGCACCTCGTCTCTAGCGGGAGGGGGAGAGACCCAGTACTTC.

V usage is TRBV7-2 and J usage is TRBJ2-2; unclear D gene. Germline loops: CDR1 SGHTA, CDR2 FQGNSA. The CDR3 has 14 amino acids. V was shortened by 5 bases and J by 9 bases, with 16 bases between the two germline ends. This CDR3 is CASSPGGPSRELFF. The CDR3 nucleotides read TGTGCCAGCAGCCCGGGCGGCCCTTCCCGGGAGCTGTTTTTT. Complete variable domain (other parts from reference TRBV7-2 and TRBJ2-2): GAGVSQSPSNKVTEKGKDVELRCDPISGHTALYWYRQSLGQGLEFLIYFQGNSAPDKSGLPSDRFSAERTGGSVSTLTIQRTQQEDSAVYLCASSPGGPSRELFFGEGSRLTVL.

The chain combines TRBV29-1 with TRBJ2-2; unclear D gene. CDR3 length: 13 residues. CDR1 is SQVTM, CDR2 ANQGSEA, per germline. Deletions cut 5 bases from V and 7 bases from J, with 14 bases between. The CDR3 nucleotides read TGCAGCGTTTTACTCCAAATTAGCGGGGAGCTGTTTTTT. Protein: CSVLLQISGELFF.

This sequence joins TRBV9 and TRBJ1-1; no reliable D call. The CDR3 runs 13 residues. Germline lookup yields CDR1 SGDLS and CDR2 YYNGEE. Trimming removed 0 bases from V and 2 bases from J, with 5 bases in between. The CDR3 nucleotides read TGTGCCAGCAGCGTAGCGTCCAACACTGAAGCTTTCTTT. The encoded protein is CASSVASNTEAFF.

In this sample, this clonotype turned up a few times. The chain uses TRBV10-3 and TRBJ2-1; TRBD1 agrees at 7 bases. V gave up 3 bases and J gave up 8 bases; unmatched junction bases: 7. This CDR3 has 14 amino acids. Germline V gene data show CDR1 as ENHRY and CDR2 as SYGVKD. This CDR3 is CAISDQDRVDEQFF. The DNA of the CDR3 is TGTGCCATCAGTGACCAAGACAGGGTCGATGAGCAGTTCTTC.

The chain links TRBV24-1 to TRBJ2-2; no clear D gene. Trimming took 3 bases from V and 0 from J, leaving 4 bases between them. This CDR3 is 14 amino acids long. Germline CDR1 reads KGHDR; CDR2 reads SFDVKD. DNA for the CDR3: TGTGCCACCAGTGATCCCTCGAACACCGGGGAGCTGTTTTTT. Translated, it gives CATSDPSNTGELFF.

This clonotype was seen a few times. The J gene is TRBJ2-7, the V gene TRBV5-1; possible D gene TRBD1, 6 bases. Germline values: CDR1 SGHRS, CDR2 YFSETQ. The CDR3 covers 16 residues. V was clipped by 0 bases and J by 4 bases, with 17 bases between them. The CDR3 reads CASSLGSAGVQYEQYF. DNA of the CDR3: TGCGCCAGCAGCTTGGGATCCGCAGGGGTCCAGTACGAGCAGTACTTC.

This clonotype has more than one count but fewer than ten. The rearrangement links TRBV10-3 to TRBJ2-1, with a possible D match to TRBD2 (6 bases). This CDR3 is built from 15 residues. Looked up from germline, CDR1 is ENHRY and CDR2 is SYGVKD. Trimming stripped 7 bases from V and 0 bases from J, with 13 bases between. The CDR3 sequence is CAINDGGSSYNEQFF. The CDR3 DNA sequence: TGTGCCATCAATGACGGGGGAAGCTCCTACAATGAGCAGTTCTTC.

V and J are TRBV11-2 and TRBJ2-1, with D perhaps matching TRBD2 (5 bases). The CDR3 totals 16 residues. Trimming stripped 1 base from V and 4 bases from J, with 14 bases between. In germline, CDR1 is SGHAT, CDR2 FQNNGV. The CDR3 coding sequence is TGTGCCAGCAGCTTAGGTTGGGCTAGCACATACAATGAGCAGTTCTTC. Encoded protein: CASSLGWASTYNEQFF. The whole variable domain, remainder taken from reference TRBV11-2 and TRBJ2-1, is EAGVAQSPRYKIIEKRQSVAFWCNPISGHATLYWYQQILGQGPKLLIQFQNNGVVDDSQLPKDRFSAERLKGVDSTLKIQPAKLEDSAVYLCASSLGWASTYNEQFFGPGTRLTVL.

The table lists this clonotype with a few counts. The V gene is TRBV24-1, the J gene TRBJ2-1, with TRBD2 identical over 7 bases. This CDR3 comprises 14 residues. The J segment lost 6 bases and the V segment lost 4 bases, leaving 5 bases of the junction unmatched. CDR1 KGHDR and CDR2 SFDVKD come from the germline V gene. The CDR3, as DNA: TGTGCCACCAGTGACCCCCGGACTAGCAATGAGCAGTTCTTC. Its protein is CATSDPRTSNEQFF.

The chain employs TRBV20-1 and TRBJ2-5, with D hard to call. CDR1 is DFQATT and CDR2 is SNEGSKA in the germline V gene (reference sequence). V lost 4 bases and J 0 bases, leaving 6 bases between the germline ends. CDR3 length: 12 residues. This CDR3 is CSATTYQETQYF. In DNA form, the CDR3 reads TGCAGTGCTACAACATACCAAGAGACCCAGTACTTC.

The V call is TRBV5-1, the J call TRBJ2-6, with TRBD1 matching over 11 bases. V lost 2 bases, J lost 3 bases, and 7 bases stayed unmatched. Germline V gene lookup returns CDR1 SGHRS and CDR2 YFSETQ. The CDR3 runs 18 residues. CDR3 DNA sequence: TGCGCCAGCAGCTTTACCGGGACAGGGGGTTTTGGGGCCAACGTCCTGACTTTC. Translated, it gives CASSFTGTGGFGANVLTF.

V is TRBV9 and J is TRBJ2-7; 10 bases agree with TRBD1. CDR3 length: 18 residues. Germline V gives CDR1 SGDLS, CDR2 YYNGEE. Trimming removed 2 bases from V and 0 bases from J; junction bases left unmatched: 11. The DNA of the CDR3 is TGTGCCAGCAGCGTTAGAAACCGGGACAGGGGTCACTCCTACGAGCAGTACGTC. It yields the protein CASSVRNRDRGHSYEQYV.